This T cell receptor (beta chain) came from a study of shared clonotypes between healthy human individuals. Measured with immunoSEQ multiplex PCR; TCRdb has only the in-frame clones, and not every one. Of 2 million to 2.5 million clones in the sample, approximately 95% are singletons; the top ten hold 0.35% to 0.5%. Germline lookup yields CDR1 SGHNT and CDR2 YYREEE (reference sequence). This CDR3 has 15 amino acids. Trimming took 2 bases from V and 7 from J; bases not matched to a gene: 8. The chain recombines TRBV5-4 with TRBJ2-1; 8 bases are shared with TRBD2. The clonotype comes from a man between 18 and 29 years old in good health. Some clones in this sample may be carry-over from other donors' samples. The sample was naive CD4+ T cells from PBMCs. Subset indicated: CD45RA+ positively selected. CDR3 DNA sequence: TGTGCCAGCAGCTTCGGGGGGGTAGTTAGGAATGAGCAGTTCTTC. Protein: CASSFGGVVRNEQFF. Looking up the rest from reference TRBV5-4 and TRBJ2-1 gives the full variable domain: ETGVTQSPTHLIKTRGQQVTLRCSSQSGHNTVSWYQQALGQGPQFIFQYYREEENGRGNFPPRFSGLQFPNYSSELNVNALELDDSALYLCASSFGGVVRNEQFFGPGTRLTVL.